Shown below are 4 T cell receptor beta chains from a single sample sequenced in a study of Ad26.COV2.S vaccination and SARS-CoV-2 variants. Repertoires were generated with immunoSEQ multiplex PCR, while TCRdb's copy carries only in-frame clones and drops some. The table lists around 340,000 clones, 80% to 90% of them singletons. Treatment defined: around 19 received Ad26.COV2.S at low or high dose, single or two shots; about 5 received placebo; per-sample allocation not given. At day 63 after the first vaccine or placebo injection, samples were drawn. Sequenced here: peripheral blood, sampled in a trial of Ad26.COV2.S vaccine versus placebo. The source is a person between 18 and 65 years old who received the Ad26.COV2.S COVID-19 vaccine or a placebo.

V usage is TRBV10-3 and J usage is TRBJ2-7, with 11 bases aligning to TRBD1. Germline lookup yields CDR1 ENHRY and CDR2 SYGVKD. The V segment lost 2 bases and the J segment 4 bases; nucleotides outside the gene matches: 4. This CDR3 comprises 15 residues. In nucleotides, the CDR3 is TGTGCCATCAGTGAGCCAGGACAGGGGGCTTACGAGCAGTACTTC. Protein sequence: CAISEPGQGAYEQYF.

This rearrangement joins TRBV6-6 to TRBJ2-3; no definite D call. Germline V CDR1 and CDR2: MNHNY, SVGAGI (reference sequence). V was shortened by 2 bases and J by 6 bases, with 6 bases between the two germline ends. The CDR3 runs to 12 residues. The CDR3 DNA follows: TGTGCCAGCAGTTACGTCGGTGATACGCAGTATTTT. It yields the protein CASSYVGDTQYF.

This chain uses TRBV24-1 with TRBJ2-1, with 7 bases that match TRBD1. Germline assignment: CDR1 KGHDR and CDR2 SFDVKD. V lost 9 bases and J lost 0; bases outside the gene matches: 4. The CDR3 has 14 residues. The CDR3 bases are TGTGCCACCGGGAGACAGGGCTCCTACAATGAGCAGTTCTTC. Translating gives CATGRQGSYNEQFF.

J is TRBJ1-1 and V is TRBV5-6; 8 nucleotides line up with TRBD1. Trimming cost V 2 bases and J 4 bases; bases outside gene matches: 4. The germline V gene has CDR1 SGHDT and CDR2 YYEEEE. This CDR3 has 14 residues. The CDR3 is CASSFRGRSTEAFF. Written as DNA, the CDR3 is TGTGCCAGCAGCTTCAGGGGGCGAAGCACTGAAGCTTTCTTT.